One TCR beta chain is described in this entry. Libraries were prepared by immunoSEQ multiplex PCR; TCRdb keeps only in-frame clonotypes and omits some of them. Of approximately 70,000 clones in the sample, 94% were seen once. This CDR3 has 15 amino acids. Germline loops: CDR1 SGDLS, CDR2 YYNGEE. V was clipped by 0 bases and J by 2 bases; unmatched bases: 3. This sample stems from a study of T cell changes during pregnancy in multiple sclerosis. This receptor was identified in a female donor with multiple sclerosis, enrolled in a pregnancy study. The sample in question was CD4+ T cells from peripheral blood mononuclear cells, obtained after pregnancy. The V gene is TRBV9, the J gene TRBJ2-3, with 7 nucleotides matching TRBD2. The CDR3 here is CASSVGSGVTDTQYF. CDR3 bases: TGTGCCAGCAGCGTAGGGAGCGGGGTCACAGATACGCAGTATTTT.